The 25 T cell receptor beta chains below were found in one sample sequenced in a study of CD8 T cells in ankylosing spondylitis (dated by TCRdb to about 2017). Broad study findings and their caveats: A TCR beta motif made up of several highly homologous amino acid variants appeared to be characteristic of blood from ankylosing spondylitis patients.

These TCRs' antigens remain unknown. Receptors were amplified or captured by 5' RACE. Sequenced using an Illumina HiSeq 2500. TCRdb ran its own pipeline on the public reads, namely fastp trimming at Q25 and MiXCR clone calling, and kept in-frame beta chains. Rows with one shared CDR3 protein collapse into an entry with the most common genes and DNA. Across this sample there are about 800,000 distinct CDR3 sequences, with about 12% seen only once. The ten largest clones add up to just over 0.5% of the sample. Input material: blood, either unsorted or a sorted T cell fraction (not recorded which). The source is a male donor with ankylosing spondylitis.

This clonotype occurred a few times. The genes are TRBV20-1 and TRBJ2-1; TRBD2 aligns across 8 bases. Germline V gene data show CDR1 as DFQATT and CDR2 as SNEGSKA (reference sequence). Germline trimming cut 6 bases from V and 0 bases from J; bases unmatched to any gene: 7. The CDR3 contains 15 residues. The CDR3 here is CSASTSGLSYNEQFF. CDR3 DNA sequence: TGCAGTGCCTCAACTAGCGGACTCTCCTACAATGAGCAGTTCTTC.

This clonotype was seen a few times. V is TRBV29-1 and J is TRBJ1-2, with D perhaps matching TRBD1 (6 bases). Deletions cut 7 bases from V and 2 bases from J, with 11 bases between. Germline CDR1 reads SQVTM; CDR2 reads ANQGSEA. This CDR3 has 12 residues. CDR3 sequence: CSEGGINYGYTF. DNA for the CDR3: TGCAGCGAGGGGGGGATCAACTATGGCTACACCTTC.

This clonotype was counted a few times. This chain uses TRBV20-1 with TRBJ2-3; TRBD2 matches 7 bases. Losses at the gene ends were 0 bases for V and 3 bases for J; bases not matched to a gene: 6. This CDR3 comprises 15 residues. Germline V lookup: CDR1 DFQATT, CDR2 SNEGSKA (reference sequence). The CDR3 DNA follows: TGCAGTGCTAGAGATAGGCGGGAGCGAACAGATACGCAGTATTTT. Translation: CSARDRRERTDTQYF.

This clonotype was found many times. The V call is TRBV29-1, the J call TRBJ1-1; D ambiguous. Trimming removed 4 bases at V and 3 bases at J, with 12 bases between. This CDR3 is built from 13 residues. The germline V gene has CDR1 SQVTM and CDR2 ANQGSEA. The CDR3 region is CSVGSRRDTEAFF. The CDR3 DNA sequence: TGCAGCGTTGGGTCTCGTAGGGACACTGAAGCTTTCTTT.

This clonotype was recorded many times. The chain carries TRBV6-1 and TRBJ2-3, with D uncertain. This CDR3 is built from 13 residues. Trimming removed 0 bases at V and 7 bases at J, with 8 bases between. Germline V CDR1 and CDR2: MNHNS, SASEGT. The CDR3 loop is CASSEARRNTQYF. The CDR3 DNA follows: TGTGCCAGCAGTGAAGCAAGGAGAAATACGCAGTATTTT.

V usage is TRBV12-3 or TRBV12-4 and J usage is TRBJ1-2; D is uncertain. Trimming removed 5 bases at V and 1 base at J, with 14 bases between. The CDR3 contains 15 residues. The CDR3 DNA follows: TGTGCCAGCAGTCCCCGCCGGACGGGTAACTATGGCTACACCTTC. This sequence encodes CASSPRRTGNYGYTF.

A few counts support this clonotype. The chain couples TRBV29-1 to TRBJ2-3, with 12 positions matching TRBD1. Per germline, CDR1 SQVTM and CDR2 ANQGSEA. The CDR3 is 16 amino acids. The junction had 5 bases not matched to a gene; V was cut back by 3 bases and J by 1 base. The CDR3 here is CSVDGTGGAGTDTQYF. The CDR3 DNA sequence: TGCAGCGTTGATGGGACAGGGGGCGCCGGCACAGATACGCAGTATTTT.

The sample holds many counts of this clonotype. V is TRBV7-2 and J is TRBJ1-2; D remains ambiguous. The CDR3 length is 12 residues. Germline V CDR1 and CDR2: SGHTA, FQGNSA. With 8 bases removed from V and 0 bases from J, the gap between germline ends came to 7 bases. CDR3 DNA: TGTGCCAGCGGCGGAGCTAACTATGGCTACACCTTC. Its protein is CASGGANYGYTF.

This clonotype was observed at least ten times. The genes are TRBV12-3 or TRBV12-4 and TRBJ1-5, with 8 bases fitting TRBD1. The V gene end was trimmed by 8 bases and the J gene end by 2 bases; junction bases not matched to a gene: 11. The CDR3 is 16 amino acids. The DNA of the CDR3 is TGTGCCAGCGAGGACAGGGACGGAATTGGCAATCAGCCCCAGCATTTT. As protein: CASEDRDGIGNQPQHF.

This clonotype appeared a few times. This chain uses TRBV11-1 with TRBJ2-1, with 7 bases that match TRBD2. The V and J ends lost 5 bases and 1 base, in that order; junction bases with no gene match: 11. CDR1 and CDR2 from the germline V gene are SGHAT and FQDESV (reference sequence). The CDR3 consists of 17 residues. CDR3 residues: CASSKRRAGESYNEQFF. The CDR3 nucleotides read TGTGCCAGCAGCAAAAGGAGGGCGGGGGAATCCTACAATGAGCAGTTCTTC.

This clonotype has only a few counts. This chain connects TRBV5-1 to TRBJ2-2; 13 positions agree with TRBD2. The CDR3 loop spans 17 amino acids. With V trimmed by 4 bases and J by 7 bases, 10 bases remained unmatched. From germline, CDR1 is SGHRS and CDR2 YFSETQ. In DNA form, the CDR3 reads TGCGCCAGCAGCCTCGGACTAGCGGGAGTTTATGGCGGGGAGCTGTTTTTT. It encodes CASSLGLAGVYGGELFF.

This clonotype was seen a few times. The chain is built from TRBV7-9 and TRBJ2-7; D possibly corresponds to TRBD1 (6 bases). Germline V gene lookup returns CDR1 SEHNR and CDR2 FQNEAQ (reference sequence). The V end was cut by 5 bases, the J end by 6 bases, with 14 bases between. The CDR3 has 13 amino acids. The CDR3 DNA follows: TGTGCCAGCAGCCTTGAAGGGGGAAGCGAGCAGTACTTC. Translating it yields CASSLEGGSEQYF.

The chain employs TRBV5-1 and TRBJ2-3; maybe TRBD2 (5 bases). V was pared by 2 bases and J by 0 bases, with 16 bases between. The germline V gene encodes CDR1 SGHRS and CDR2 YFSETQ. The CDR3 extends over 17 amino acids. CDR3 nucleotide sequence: TGCGCCAGCAGCTTATCCCCACTAGGCACTAGCACAGATACGCAGTATTTT. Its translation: CASSLSPLGTSTDTQYF.

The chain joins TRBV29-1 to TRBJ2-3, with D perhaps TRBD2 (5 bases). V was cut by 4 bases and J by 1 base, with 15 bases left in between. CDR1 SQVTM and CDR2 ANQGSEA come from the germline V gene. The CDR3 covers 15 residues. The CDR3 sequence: CSVGVGLGGTDTQYF. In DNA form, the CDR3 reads TGCAGCGTTGGGGTCGGACTTGGGGGCACAGATACGCAGTATTTT.

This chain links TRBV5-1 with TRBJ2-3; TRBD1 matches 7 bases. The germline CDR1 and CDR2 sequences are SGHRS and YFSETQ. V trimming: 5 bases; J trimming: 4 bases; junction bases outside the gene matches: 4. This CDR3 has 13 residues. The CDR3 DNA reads TGCGCCAGCAGAGGGACAGCCTCAGATACGCAGTATTTT. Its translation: CASRGTASDTQYF.

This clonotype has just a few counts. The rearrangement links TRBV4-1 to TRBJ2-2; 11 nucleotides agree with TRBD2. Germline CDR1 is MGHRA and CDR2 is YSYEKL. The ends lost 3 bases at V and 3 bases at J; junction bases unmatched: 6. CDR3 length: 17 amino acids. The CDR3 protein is CASSHPPGLADTGELFF. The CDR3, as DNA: TGCGCCAGCAGCCACCCACCGGGACTAGCGGACACCGGGGAGCTGTTTTTT.

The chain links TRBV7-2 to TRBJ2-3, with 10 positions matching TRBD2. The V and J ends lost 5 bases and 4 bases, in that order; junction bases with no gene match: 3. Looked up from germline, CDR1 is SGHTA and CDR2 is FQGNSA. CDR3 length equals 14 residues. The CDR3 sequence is CASSALAGADTQYF. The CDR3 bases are TGTGCCAGCAGCGCCCTAGCGGGAGCAGATACGCAGTATTTT. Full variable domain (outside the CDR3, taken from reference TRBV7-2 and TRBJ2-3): GAGVSQSPSNKVTEKGKDVELRCDPISGHTALYWYRQSLGQGLEFLIYFQGNSAPDKSGLPSDRFSAERTGGSVSTLTIQRTQQEDSAVYLCASSALAGADTQYFGPGTRLTVL.

CDR3 amino acids: CASSLHTSQPQHF. CDR3 DNA sequence: TGTGCCAGCAGCTTACATACGAGTCAGCCCCAGCATTTT. The chain recombines TRBV7-2 with TRBJ1-5; D uncertain. Germline V gene lookup returns CDR1 SGHTA and CDR2 FQGNSA. This CDR3 is 13 amino acids long. V was shortened by 2 bases and J by 6 bases, with 8 bases between the two germline ends. Drawing the rest from reference TRBV7-2 and TRBJ1-5, the complete variable domain is GAGVSQSPSNKVTEKGKDVELRCDPISGHTALYWYRQSLGQGLEFLIYFQGNSAPDKSGLPSDRFSAERTGGSVSTLTIQRTQQEDSAVYLCASSLHTSQPQHFGDGTRLSIL.

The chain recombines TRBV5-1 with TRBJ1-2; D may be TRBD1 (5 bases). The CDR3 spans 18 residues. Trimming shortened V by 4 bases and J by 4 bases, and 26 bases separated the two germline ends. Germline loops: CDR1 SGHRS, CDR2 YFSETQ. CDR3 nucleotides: TGCGCCAGCAGCGTCGGGGACCTTCAGGCGCTCTCGGGCTATGGCTACACCTTC. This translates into CASSVGDLQALSGYGYTF.

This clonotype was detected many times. This CDR3 reads CSVDRVGNTEAFF. The DNA of the CDR3 is TGCAGCGTTGATAGGGTAGGGAACACTGAAGCTTTCTTT. This rearrangement joins TRBV29-1 to TRBJ1-1; D uncertain. CDR3 length: 13 amino acids. CDR1 and CDR2 (germline): SQVTM, ANQGSEA. The V and J ends lost 3 bases and 1 base respectively, with 9 bases between them.

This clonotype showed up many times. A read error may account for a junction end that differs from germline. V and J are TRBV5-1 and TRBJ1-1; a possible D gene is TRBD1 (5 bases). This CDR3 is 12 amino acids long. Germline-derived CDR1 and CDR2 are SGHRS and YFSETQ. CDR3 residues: CASSWGNSEAFF. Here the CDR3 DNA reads TGCGCCAGCAGCTGGGGGAACTCTGAAGCTTTCTTT.

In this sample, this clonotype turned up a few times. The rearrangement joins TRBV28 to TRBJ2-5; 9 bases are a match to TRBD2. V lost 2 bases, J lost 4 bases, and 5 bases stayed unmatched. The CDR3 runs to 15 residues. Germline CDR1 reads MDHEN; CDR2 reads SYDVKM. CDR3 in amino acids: CASSLGVAGAETQYF. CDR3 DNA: TGTGCCAGCAGTTTAGGGGTAGCGGGAGCAGAGACCCAGTACTTC.

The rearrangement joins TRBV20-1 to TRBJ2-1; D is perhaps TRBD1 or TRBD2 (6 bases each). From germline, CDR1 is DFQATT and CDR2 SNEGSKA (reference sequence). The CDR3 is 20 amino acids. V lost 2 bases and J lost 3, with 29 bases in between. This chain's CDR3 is CSARNNKITGPSGHYNEQFF. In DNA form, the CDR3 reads TGCAGTGCTAGAAACAATAAAATCACAGGGCCCAGCGGGCACTACAATGAGCAGTTCTTC.

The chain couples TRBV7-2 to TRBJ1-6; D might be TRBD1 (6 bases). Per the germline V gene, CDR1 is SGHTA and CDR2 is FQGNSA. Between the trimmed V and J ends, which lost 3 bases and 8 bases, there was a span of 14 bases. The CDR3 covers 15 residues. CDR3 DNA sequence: TGTGCCAGCAGCTTCAATGGGGGCAGAGATTCACCCCTCCACTTT. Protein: CASSFNGGRDSPLHF. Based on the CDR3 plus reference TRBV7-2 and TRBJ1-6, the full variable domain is GAGVSQSPSNKVTEKGKDVELRCDPISGHTALYWYRQSLGQGLEFLIYFQGNSAPDKSGLPSDRFSAERTGGSVSTLTIQRTQQEDSAVYLCASSFNGGRDSPLHFGNGTRLTVT.

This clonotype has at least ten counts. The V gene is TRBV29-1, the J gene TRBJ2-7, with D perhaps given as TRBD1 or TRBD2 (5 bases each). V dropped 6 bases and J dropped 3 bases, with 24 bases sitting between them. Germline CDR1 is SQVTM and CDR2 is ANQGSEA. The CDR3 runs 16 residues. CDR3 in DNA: TGCAGCGTCACAAAGATCCCCCGGGACGGCTACTACGAGCAGTACTTC. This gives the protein CSVTKIPRDGYYEQYF.